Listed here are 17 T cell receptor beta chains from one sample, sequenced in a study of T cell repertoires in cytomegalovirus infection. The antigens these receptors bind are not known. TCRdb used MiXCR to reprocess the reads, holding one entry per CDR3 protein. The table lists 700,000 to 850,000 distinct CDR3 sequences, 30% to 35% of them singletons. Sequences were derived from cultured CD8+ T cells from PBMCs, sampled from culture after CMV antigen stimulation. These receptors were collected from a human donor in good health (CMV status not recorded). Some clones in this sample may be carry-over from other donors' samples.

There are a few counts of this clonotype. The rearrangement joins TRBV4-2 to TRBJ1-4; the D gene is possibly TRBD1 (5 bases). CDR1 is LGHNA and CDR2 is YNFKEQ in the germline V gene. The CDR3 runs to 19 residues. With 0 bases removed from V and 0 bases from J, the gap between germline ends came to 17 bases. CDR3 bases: TGTGCCAGCAGCCAAGATAATAACGGCAGGGCTGCAACTAATGAAAAACTGTTTTTT. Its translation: CASSQDNNGRAATNEKLFF.

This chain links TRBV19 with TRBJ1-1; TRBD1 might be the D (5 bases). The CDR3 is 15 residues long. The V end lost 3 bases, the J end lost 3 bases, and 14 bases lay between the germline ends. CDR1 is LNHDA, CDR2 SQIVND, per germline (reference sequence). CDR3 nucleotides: TGTGCCAGTAGTATCATTCAGGGAGTATACACTGAAGCTTTCTTT. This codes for CASSIIQGVYTEAFF.

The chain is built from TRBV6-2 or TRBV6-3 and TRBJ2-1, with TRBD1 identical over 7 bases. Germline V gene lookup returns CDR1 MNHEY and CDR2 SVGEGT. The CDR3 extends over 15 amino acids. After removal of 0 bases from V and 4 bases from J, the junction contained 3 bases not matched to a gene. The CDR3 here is CASSYSQGLYNEQFF. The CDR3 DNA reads TGTGCCAGCAGTTACTCACAGGGGTTGTACAATGAGCAGTTCTTC.

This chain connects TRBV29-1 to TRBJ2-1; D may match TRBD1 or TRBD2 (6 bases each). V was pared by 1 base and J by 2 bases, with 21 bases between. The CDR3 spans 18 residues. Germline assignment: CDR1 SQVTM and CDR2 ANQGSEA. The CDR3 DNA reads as TGCAGCGTTGAAGCGGTATTAAGGGGGGCAGCGGCCTACAATGAGCAGTTCTTC. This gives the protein CSVEAVLRGAAAYNEQFF.

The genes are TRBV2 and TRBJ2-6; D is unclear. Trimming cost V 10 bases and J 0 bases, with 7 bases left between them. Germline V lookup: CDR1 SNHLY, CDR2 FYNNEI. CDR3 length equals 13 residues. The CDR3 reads CAILSSGANVLTF. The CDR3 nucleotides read TGTGCCATCTTATCCTCTGGGGCCAACGTCCTGACTTTC.

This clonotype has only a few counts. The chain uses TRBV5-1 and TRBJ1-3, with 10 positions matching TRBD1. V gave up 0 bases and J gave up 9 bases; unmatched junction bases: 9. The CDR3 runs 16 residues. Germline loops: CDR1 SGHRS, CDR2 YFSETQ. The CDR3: CASSLGPGQGSVTIYF. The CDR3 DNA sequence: TGCGCCAGCAGCTTGGGGCCGGGACAGGGGAGCGTCACCATATATTTT.

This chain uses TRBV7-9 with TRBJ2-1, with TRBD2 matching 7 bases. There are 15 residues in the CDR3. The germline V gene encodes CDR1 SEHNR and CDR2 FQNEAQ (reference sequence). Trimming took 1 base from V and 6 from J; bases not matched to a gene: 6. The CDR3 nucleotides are TGTGCCAGCAGCTTAGAGCAGGGAGGGCTCAATGAGCAGTTCTTC. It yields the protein CASSLEQGGLNEQFF.

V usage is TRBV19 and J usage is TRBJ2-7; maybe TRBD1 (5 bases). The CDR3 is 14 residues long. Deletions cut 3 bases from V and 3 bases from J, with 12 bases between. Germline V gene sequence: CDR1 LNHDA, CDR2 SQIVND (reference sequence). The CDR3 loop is CASSIRAEYYEQYF. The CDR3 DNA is TGTGCCAGTAGTATCAGGGCGGAATACTACGAGCAGTACTTC.

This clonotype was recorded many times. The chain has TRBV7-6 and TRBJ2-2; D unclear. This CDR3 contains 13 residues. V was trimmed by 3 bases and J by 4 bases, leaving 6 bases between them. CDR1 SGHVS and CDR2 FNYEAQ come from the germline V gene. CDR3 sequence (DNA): TGTGCCAGCAGCTTCGAAGGCACCGGGGAGCTGTTTTTT. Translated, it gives CASSFEGTGELFF.

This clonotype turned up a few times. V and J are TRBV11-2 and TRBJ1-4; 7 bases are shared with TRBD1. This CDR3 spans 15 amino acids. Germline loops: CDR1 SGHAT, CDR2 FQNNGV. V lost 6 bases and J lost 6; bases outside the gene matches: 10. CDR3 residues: CASRLVGTGDEKLFF. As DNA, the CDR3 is TGTGCCAGCAGACTCGTGGGTACAGGGGATGAAAAACTGTTTTTT. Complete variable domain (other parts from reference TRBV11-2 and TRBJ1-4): EAGVAQSPRYKIIEKRQSVAFWCNPISGHATLYWYQQILGQGPKLLIQFQNNGVVDDSQLPKDRFSAERLKGVDSTLKIQPAKLEDSAVYLCASRLVGTGDEKLFFGSGTQLSVL.

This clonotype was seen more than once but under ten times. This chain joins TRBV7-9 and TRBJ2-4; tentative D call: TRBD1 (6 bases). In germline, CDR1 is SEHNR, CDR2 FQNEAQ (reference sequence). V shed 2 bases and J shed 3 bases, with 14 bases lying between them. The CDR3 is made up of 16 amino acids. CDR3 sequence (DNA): TGTGCCAGCAGCTTACCCGGGACACAAAGCAAAAACATTCAGTACTTC. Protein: CASSLPGTQSKNIQYF. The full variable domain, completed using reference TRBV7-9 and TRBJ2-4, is DTGVSQNPRHKITKRGQNVTFRCDPISEHNRLYWYRQTLGQGPEFLTYFQNEAQLEKSRLLSDRFSAERPKGSFSTLEIQRTEQGDSAMYLCASSLPGTQSKNIQYFGAGTRLSVL.

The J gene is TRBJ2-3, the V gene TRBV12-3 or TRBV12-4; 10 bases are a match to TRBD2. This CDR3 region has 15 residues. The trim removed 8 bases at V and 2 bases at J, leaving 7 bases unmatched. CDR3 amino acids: CASGLAGDLTDTQYF. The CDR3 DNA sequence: TGTGCCAGCGGGCTAGCGGGGGACCTCACAGATACGCAGTATTTT.

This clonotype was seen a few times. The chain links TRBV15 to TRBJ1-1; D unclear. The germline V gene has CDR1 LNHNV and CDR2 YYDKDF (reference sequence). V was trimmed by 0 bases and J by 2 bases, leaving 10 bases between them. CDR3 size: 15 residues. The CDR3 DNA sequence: TGTGCCACCAGCAGAGATCTGGGTGGAAACACTGAAGCTTTCTTT. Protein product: CATSRDLGGNTEAFF.

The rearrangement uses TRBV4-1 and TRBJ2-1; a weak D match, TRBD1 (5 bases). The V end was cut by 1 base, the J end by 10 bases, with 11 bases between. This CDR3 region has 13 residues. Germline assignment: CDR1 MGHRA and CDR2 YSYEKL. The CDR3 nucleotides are TGCGCCAGCAGCCAAGTAGGGGCGGAGGAGCAGTTCTTC. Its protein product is CASSQVGAEEQFF.

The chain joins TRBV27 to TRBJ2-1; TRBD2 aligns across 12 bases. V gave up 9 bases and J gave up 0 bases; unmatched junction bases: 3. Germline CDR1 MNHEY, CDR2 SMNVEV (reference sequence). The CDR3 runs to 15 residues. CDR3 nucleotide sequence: TGTGCCAGTCAACTAGCGGGGGGCTCCTACAATGAGCAGTTCTTC. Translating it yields CASQLAGGSYNEQFF.

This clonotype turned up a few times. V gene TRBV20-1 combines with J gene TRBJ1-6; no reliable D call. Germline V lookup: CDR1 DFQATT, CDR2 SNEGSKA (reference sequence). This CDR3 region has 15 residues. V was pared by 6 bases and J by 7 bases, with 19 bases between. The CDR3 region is CSAEEEATMNSPLHF. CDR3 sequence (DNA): TGCAGTGCCGAGGAGGAAGCCACCATGAATTCACCCCTCCACTTT.

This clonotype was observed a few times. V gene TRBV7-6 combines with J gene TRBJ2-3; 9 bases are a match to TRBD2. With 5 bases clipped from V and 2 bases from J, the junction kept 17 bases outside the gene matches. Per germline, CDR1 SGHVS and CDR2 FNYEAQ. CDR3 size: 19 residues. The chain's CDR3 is CASSPRLIAGETHTDTQYF. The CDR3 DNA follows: TGTGCCAGCAGCCCCCGGTTGATAGCGGGGGAAACTCACACAGATACGCAGTATTTT.